The source of this TCR beta chain is a study of response to subunit inactivated influenza vaccine (dated by TCRdb to the late 2010s). About the study as a whole: Deep quantitative profiling of the T cell receptor repertoire was used in the study to follow responses to a trivalent subunit inactivated influenza vaccine.

Broader findings and caveats from the paper: According to the authors, only a limited number of new T cells may be recruited by each seasonal influenza vaccination.

The library was produced with RT-PCR. These reads were obtained on an Illumina HiSeq 2500. The raw public reads went through TCRdb reprocessing: fastp at Q25, MiXCR clone calling, in-frame beta chains kept. Rows with a matching CDR3 protein are joined into one entry that keeps the most common DNA and genes. The sample records around 580,000 distinct CDR3 sequences, 12% to 15% of which are singletons. The ten biggest clones cover approximately 10% of the sample. There are a few counts of this clonotype. Its binding antigen is unknown. Nothing much larger sits one base from this clone, and base qualities are not available. Compared with germline, V lacks 4 bases and J lacks 2 bases; bases without a gene match: 12. Its CDR3 holds 17 amino acids, cysteine through phenylalanine. Only the CDR3 region is kept as DNA, spanning 51 bases read in frame from base 1.

The clonotype was recovered from a man aged 50 to 60 who received an inactivated influenza vaccine. Donor details come from another sample of the same person, matched by shared clones. Material: PBMCs from blood, obtained about 12 days after vaccination. Here the chain combines TRBV12-3 or TRBV12-4 and TRBJ2-3; TRBD2 fits 7 bases in the junction. Here the CDR3 is given as CASSSPAAGLYTDTQYF. The DNA is as follows: TGTGCCAGCAGTTCCCCGGCAGCGGGACTCTACACAGATACGCAGTATTTT.